The sequence of this T cell receptor (beta chain) was determined in a study of CD8+ T cells in alopecia areata. Overall study context: Patients given treatment had severity scored by the percentage of scalp area affected. General study points: Numerous expanded lesional clones remained in scalp and blood during tofacitinib.

Documented treatment: oral pan-JAK inhibitor, 5-10 mg twice daily. In each case, RNA was isolated and then reverse transcribed into cDNA as the sequencing template. Some clones are missing from TCRdb's copy, which holds only in-frame ones; the method was immunoSEQ multiplex PCR. The sample yields 150,000 to 200,000 clones, 60% seen once. Remarks on this clone: Its antigen is currently unknown.

This CDR3 is 19 amino acids long. CDR1 GTSNPN and CDR2 SVGIG come from the germline V gene (reference sequence). V lost 2 bases, J lost 1 base, and 17 bases stayed unmatched. The rearrangement joins TRBV30 to TRBJ2-1; 7 nucleotides align to TRBD2. The material sequenced was CD4+ T cells sorted from blood, taken at week 24, from a patient treated with tofacitinib. The clonotype was recovered from a human donor with alopecia areata. CDR3 sequence (DNA): TGTGCCTGGAGTAACCCCTCTAGCGGTAGTAAAAGTTCCTACAATGAGCAGTTCTTC. Amino acid sequence: CAWSNPSSGSKSSYNEQFF.